The 19 T cell receptor beta chains below all came from one sample that was sequenced in a study of OX40 agonist ivuxolimab in advanced cancers. Library preparation employed the immunoSEQ multiplex PCR assay. TCRdb limited this immuneACCESS table to in-frame rearrangements with V and J called. A share of clones is missing; checked studies link under half to unresolved V genes, and the rest is unexplained. In all, the sample holds some 67,000 clones, and roughly 82% of those were seen once. The top ten clonotypes cover about 5.1% of the sample. The sequencing used CD4+ or CD8+ T cells sorted from blood, collected in a trial of the OX40 agonist ivuxolimab. These receptors originate from an adult with an advanced solid tumor such as melanoma, head and neck, liver or kidney cancer.

The genes are TRBV27 and TRBJ1-6; D remains ambiguous. The V end was cut by 3 bases, the J end by 11 bases, with 14 bases between. This CDR3 spans 14 amino acids. CDR1 is MNHEY, CDR2 SMNVEV, per germline (reference sequence). CDR3 nucleotides: TGTGCCAGCAGTTTGCGAGGGAGCGGCACACCCCTCCACTTT. Protein sequence: CASSLRGSGTPLHF.

The V call is TRBV6-5, the J call TRBJ2-2; TRBD1 might be the D (5 bases). Between the trimmed V and J ends, which lost 7 bases and 6 bases, there was a span of 18 bases. The germline CDR1 and CDR2 sequences are MNHEY and SVGAGI. The CDR3 is 15 residues long. The CDR3 DNA is TGTGCCAGCACCACTACTGACAGAAGGGCCGGGGAGCTGTTTTTT. It specifies CASTTTDRRAGELFF.

The table lists this clone with a count of one. V usage is TRBV7-9 and J usage is TRBJ2-5, with a weak D call TRBD2 (5 bases). Germline loops: CDR1 SEHNR, CDR2 FQNEAQ (reference sequence). V was trimmed by 5 bases and J by 1 base, leaving 14 bases between them. The CDR3 has 15 residues. CDR3 loop: CASSPRAAAQETQYF. The CDR3 bases are TGTGCCAGCAGCCCCAGAGCGGCGGCCCAAGAGACCCAGTACTTC.

This chain uses TRBV6-1 with TRBJ1-1, with D maybe TRBD1 (6 bases). Trimming shortened V by 7 bases and J by 1 base, and 16 bases separated the two germline ends. Germline V gene lookup returns CDR1 MNHNS and CDR2 SASEGT. CDR3 length: 15 amino acids. CDR3 nucleotide sequence: TGTGCCAGCATACCCCCAGGACAGCCGAACACTGAAGCTTTCTTT. It translates to CASIPPGQPNTEAFF.

V gene TRBV28 combines with J gene TRBJ1-1, with no clear D. Trimming pared 3 bases from V and 2 bases from J, leaving 10 bases between. The CDR3 is 14 amino acids. Germline V CDR1 and CDR2: MDHEN, SYDVKM. The CDR3 coding sequence is TGTGCCAGCAGTTTGTGGGCCGAAAACACTGAAGCTTTCTTT. As protein: CASSLWAENTEAFF.

The chain employs TRBV28 and TRBJ2-1; D remains unclear. The ends were cut back, 6 bases at V and 3 bases at J, with 15 bases in the middle. This CDR3 has 15 residues. Looked up from germline, CDR1 is MDHEN and CDR2 is SYDVKM. CDR3: CASSTPGEYYNEQFF. The CDR3 DNA is TGTGCCAGCAGCACGCCGGGCGAATACTACAATGAGCAGTTCTTC.

The rearrangement links TRBV7-2 to TRBJ1-4; D possibly corresponds to TRBD1 (6 bases). Between the trimmed V and J ends, which lost 5 bases and 8 bases, there was a span of 21 bases. Germline V gene data show CDR1 as SGHTA and CDR2 as FQGNSA. The CDR3 is 16 amino acids. The CDR3 nucleotides read TGTGCCAGCAGCCCTCTCACAGGGCGCAGGGACGAAAAACTGTTTTTT. Translated, it gives CASSPLTGRRDEKLFF.

The chain uses TRBV11-3 and TRBJ2-1; D unresolved. Looked up from germline, CDR1 is SGHNT and CDR2 is YENEEA. V shed 0 bases and J shed 8 bases, with 11 bases lying between them. The CDR3 is 14 amino acids. The CDR3 DNA follows: TGTGCCAGCAGCTTAGACGGGCGAGGCGATGAGCAGTTCTTC. Its protein is CASSLDGRGDEQFF.

J is TRBJ2-7 and V is TRBV7-9, with 8 bases that match TRBD1. V shed 10 bases and J 5 bases; nucleotides not matched to a gene: 10. This CDR3 comprises 13 residues. From germline, CDR1 is SEHNR and CDR2 FQNEAQ (reference sequence). CDR3 in amino acids: CATGQGEKDEQYF. In DNA form, the CDR3 reads TGTGCCACCGGACAGGGAGAAAAGGACGAGCAGTACTTC.

The chain couples TRBV6-6 to TRBJ1-1; D uncertain. CDR3 length: 13 residues. Between the trimmed V and J ends, which lost 6 bases and 4 bases, there was a span of 12 bases. Germline-derived CDR1 and CDR2 are MNHNY and SVGAGI (reference sequence). The CDR3 region has the DNA TGTGCCAGCAGGGGGTCGGTCGCCACTGAAGCTTTCTTT. Its translation is CASRGSVATEAFF.

This clone has a single count. CDR3 in amino acids: CASSSGLSTNEKLFF. The CDR3 DNA sequence: TGCGCCAGCAGCTCGGGGCTTAGCACTAATGAAAAACTGTTTTTT. This rearrangement joins TRBV5-1 to TRBJ1-4; the D gene is possibly TRBD1 (5 bases). Germline V gene data show CDR1 as SGHRS and CDR2 as YFSETQ. This CDR3 contains 15 residues. The V end lost 3 bases, the J end lost 2 bases, and 11 bases lay between the germline ends.

The chain joins TRBV7-9 to TRBJ1-6; weak D call: TRBD1 (5 bases). V lost 3 bases, J lost 8 bases, and 11 bases lay in between. Germline CDR1 SEHNR, CDR2 FQNEAQ (reference sequence). This CDR3 region has 14 residues. The chain's CDR3 is CASSLRGADSPLHF. The CDR3 DNA sequence: TGTGCCAGCAGCTTGAGGGGCGCGGATTCACCCCTCCACTTT.

V is TRBV4-1 and J is TRBJ2-5; 11 bases map to TRBD2. The CDR3 sequence is 15 residues long. With 3 bases clipped from V and 5 bases from J, the junction kept 5 bases outside the gene matches. Germline CDR1 and CDR2: MGHRA and YSYEKL. The CDR3 coding sequence is TGCGCCAGCAGCCAGATAGCGGGGGGGGTGGAGACCCAGTACTTC. It is translated as CASSQIAGGVETQYF.

The rearrangement joins TRBV10-2 to TRBJ2-1, with TRBD1 matching 9 bases. Germline CDR1 and CDR2: WSHSY and SAAADI. The CDR3 consists of 15 residues. V shed 6 bases and J 2 bases; nucleotides not matched to a gene: 5. CDR3 in amino acids: CASRMDRGAYNEQFF. The DNA for the CDR3 is TGCGCCAGCAGGATGGACAGGGGAGCCTACAATGAGCAGTTCTTC.

This clone has more than one count but fewer than ten. The chain recombines TRBV30 with TRBJ2-3; D possibly matches TRBD1 or TRBD2 (6 bases each). V lost 5 bases to trimming and J lost 4 bases, with 19 bases between them. CDR1 GTSNPN and CDR2 SVGIG come from the germline V gene (reference sequence). This CDR3 spans 15 amino acids. The DNA of the CDR3 is TGTGCCTGGGCGGGATGGGGGGCGAACCCAGATACGCAGTATTTT. It encodes CAWAGWGANPDTQYF.

This sequence joins TRBV14 and TRBJ2-1; 10 bases fit TRBD2. Unmatched junction bases numbered 6, after V lost 0 bases and J lost 4 bases. The CDR3 spans 17 residues. CDR1 and CDR2 (germline): SGHDN, FVKESK. CDR3 protein: CASSQDRGAGGYNEQFF. DNA of the CDR3: TGTGCCAGCAGCCAAGATCGGGGAGCGGGAGGGTACAATGAGCAGTTCTTC.

In its sample, this clone was seen once. The chain has TRBV10-1 and TRBJ1-1; no definite D call. CDR3 size: 15 residues. With 2 bases removed from V and 1 base from J, the gap between germline ends came to 11 bases. CDR1 and CDR2 from the germline V gene are WNHNN and SYGVQD (reference sequence). The CDR3 sequence: CASSESRVTNTEAFF. CDR3 DNA: TGCGCCAGCAGTGAGAGTCGGGTGACGAACACTGAAGCTTTCTTT.

The chain has TRBV27 and TRBJ2-3; D may be TRBD2 (5 bases). Germline assignment: CDR1 MNHEY and CDR2 SMNVEV (reference sequence). CDR3 length: 14 residues. Trimming cost V 3 bases and J 6 bases, with 13 bases left between them. For the CDR3, the DNA is TGTGCCAGCAGTTTCGGGCTAGGGAGCGATACGCAGTATTTT. Translating it yields CASSFGLGSDTQYF.

V usage is TRBV4-3 and J usage is TRBJ2-3, with D perhaps matching TRBD1 (6 bases). The germline V gene has CDR1 LGHNA and CDR2 YSLEER. CDR3 size: 14 residues. Between the trimmed V and J ends, which lost 1 base and 5 bases, there was a span of 10 bases. CDR3 bases: TGCGCCAGCAGCCAAGCGGGACAACAAGATACGCAGTATTTT. Encoded protein: CASSQAGQQDTQYF.